The 15 T cell receptor beta chains below were found in one sample sequenced in a study of identical twins. MiXCR, applied by TCRdb to the 5' RACE reads, yields one record per CDR3 protein. Among roughly 770,000 distinct CDR3 sequences listed, around a sixth were seen once. A further study also used this sample, focusing on T cells expressing NK-cell markers.

The sequenced sample was PBMCs. The source is a woman aged 18-29 years in good health.

The chain recombines TRBV5-1 with TRBJ2-2; 7 nucleotides align to TRBD2. This CDR3 is built from 16 residues. Germline V lookup: CDR1 SGHRS, CDR2 YFSETQ. The V gene end was trimmed by 4 bases and the J gene end by 4 bases; junction bases not matched to a gene: 10. The CDR3 DNA reads TGCGCCAGCAGCGGGAAAGCGGGACTTACCACCGGGGAGCTGTTTTTT. This gives the protein CASSGKAGLTTGELFF. Together with reference TRBV5-1 and TRBJ2-2, the CDR3 gives the full variable domain: KAGVTQTPRYLIKTRGQQVTLSCSPISGHRSVSWYQQTPGQGLQFLFEYFSETQRNKGNFPGRFSGRQFSNSRSEMNVSTLELGDSALYLCASSGKAGLTTGELFFGEGSRLTVL.

This clonotype was seen more than once but under ten times. The CDR3 loop is CAGGAGPDTQYF. The DNA of the CDR3 is TGTGCCGGCGGGGCGGGCCCAGATACGCAGTATTTT. The chain employs TRBV6-6 and TRBJ2-3; D perhaps matches TRBD2 (6 bases). The CDR3 covers 12 residues. Germline V gene sequence: CDR1 MNHNY, CDR2 SVGAGI (reference sequence). V lost 11 bases and J 4 bases, leaving 13 bases between the germline ends.

This clonotype was counted between two and nine times. This chain uses TRBV7-8 with TRBJ2-7; perhaps TRBD1 as D (6 bases). The length of the CDR3 is 13 residues. Germline-derived CDR1 and CDR2 are SGHVS and FQNEAQ. The V and J ends lost 2 bases and 3 bases respectively, with 8 bases between them. CDR3: CASSLRDNYEQYF. CDR3 coding DNA: TGTGCCAGCAGCTTACGGGACAACTACGAGCAGTACTTC.

This clonotype has a count of ten or more. The chain combines TRBV12-3 or TRBV12-4 with TRBJ2-1; tentative D call: TRBD1 (5 bases). The CDR3 has 14 amino acids. Trimming took 2 bases from V and 8 from J, leaving 13 bases between them. CDR3 sequence reads: CASSLRSGSDEQFF. In DNA, the CDR3 is TGTGCCAGCAGTTTAAGGTCAGGGTCGGATGAGCAGTTCTTC.

The chain couples TRBV20-1 to TRBJ2-7; a weak D match, TRBD1 (6 bases). Trimming pared 5 bases from V and 4 bases from J, leaving 18 bases between. The CDR3 consists of 14 residues. Germline loops: CDR1 DFQATT, CDR2 SNEGSKA (reference sequence). This CDR3 is CSAEASKQGYEQYF. CDR3 bases: TGCAGTGCTGAGGCAAGCAAACAGGGATACGAGCAGTACTTC.

This chain links TRBV7-2 with TRBJ2-5; D might be TRBD1 (6 bases). CDR3 size: 14 residues. CDR1 SGHTA and CDR2 FQGNSA come from the germline V gene. V lost 5 bases and J 1 base, leaving 11 bases between the germline ends. The CDR3 spells CASSIGGLQETQYF. CDR3 nucleotide sequence: TGTGCCAGCAGCATTGGGGGCCTCCAAGAGACCCAGTACTTC.

The rearrangement links TRBV10-3 to TRBJ1-2, with 8 bases aligning to TRBD1. This CDR3 region has 14 residues. The V segment lost 7 bases and the J segment 6 bases; nucleotides outside the gene matches: 10. The germline V gene encodes CDR1 ENHRY and CDR2 SYGVKD. The CDR3 protein is CAIMRIDRGNGYTF. CDR3 nucleotides: TGTGCCATCATGAGAATCGACAGGGGAAATGGCTACACCTTC.

This clonotype has just a few counts. The V and J genes are TRBV12-5 and TRBJ2-3; no clear D. Germline V gives CDR1 LGHNT, CDR2 FRNRAP. V lost 1 base to trimming and J lost 6 bases, with 5 bases between them. This CDR3 spans 12 amino acids. The CDR3 nucleotides read TGTGCTAGTGGTTTGGGAGGCGATACGCAGTATTTT. Protein sequence: CASGLGGDTQYF.

The chain has TRBV20-1 and TRBJ2-7; the match to TRBD2 covers 10 bases. The CDR3 runs to 13 residues. CDR1 DFQATT and CDR2 SNEGSKA come from the germline V gene (reference sequence). The J segment lost 5 bases and the V segment lost 6 bases, leaving 7 bases of the junction unmatched. In DNA form, the CDR3 reads TGCAGTGCGAGCGGGAGGGCCATCAACGAGCAGTACTTC. This gives the protein CSASGRAINEQYF.

V usage is TRBV3-1 and J usage is TRBJ2-3; 15 positions match TRBD2. The V segment lost 11 bases and the J segment 0 bases; nucleotides outside the gene matches: 15. Germline loops: CDR1 LGHDT, CDR2 YNNKEL (reference sequence). This CDR3 comprises 19 residues. CDR3 amino acids: CACCLVGTSGGTSTDTQYF. For the CDR3, the DNA is TGTGCCTGCTGTTTAGTCGGGACTAGCGGGGGGACTAGCACAGATACGCAGTATTTT.

This clonotype has just a few counts. The chain joins TRBV12-3 or TRBV12-4 to TRBJ2-1; 7 nucleotides align to TRBD1. CDR3 length: 13 residues. Trimming took 5 bases from V and 12 from J; bases not matched to a gene: 10. The CDR3 region has the DNA TGTGCCAGCAGTACCAACAGGGGATTCGGGCAGTTCTTC. It codes for CASSTNRGFGQFF.

This clonotype turned up a few times. This chain links TRBV12-3 or TRBV12-4 with TRBJ2-7; TRBD1 matches at 7 bases. V trimming: 8 bases; J trimming: 4 bases; junction bases outside the gene matches: 14. This CDR3 comprises 15 residues. CDR3 nucleotides: TGTGCCAGCGGAACAGGGGTTGGGGGTTGGTACGAGCAGTACTTC. Amino acids: CASGTGVGGWYEQYF.

This clonotype has only a few counts. This chain joins TRBV5-1 and TRBJ2-5; D is unclear. The CDR3 spans 12 residues. Trimming shortened V by 9 bases and J by 4 bases, and 13 bases separated the two germline ends. CDR1 is SGHRS, CDR2 YFSETQ, per germline. The CDR3 region is CATPRCRETQYF. DNA of the CDR3: TGCGCCACCCCCCGATGCAGAGAGACCCAGTACTTC.

This clonotype was counted only a few times. V is TRBV12-3 or TRBV12-4 and J is TRBJ2-7; 13 bases are a match to TRBD2. The CDR3 is 15 residues long. The ends lost 6 bases at V and 3 bases at J; junction bases unmatched: 5. Written as DNA, the CDR3 is TGTGCCAGCAGCACCGGACTAGCGGGAGTCTACGAGCAGTACTTC. It is translated as CASSTGLAGVYEQYF.

The table lists this clonotype with many counts. The chain recombines TRBV5-6 with TRBJ2-7; D unclear. CDR3 size: 12 residues. CDR1 is SGHDT, CDR2 YYEEEE, per germline. V was trimmed by 0 bases and J by 3 bases, leaving 4 bases between them. DNA of the CDR3: TGTGCCAGCAGCTTGGTTTACTACGAGCAGTACTTC. This codes for CASSLVYYEQYF.